The 2 T cell receptor beta chains listed next were all sequenced from one sample in a study of blood T cell repertoires in COVID-19. Clones were read by immunoSEQ multiplex PCR, and TCRdb kept only the in-frame ones, dropping some. The sample yields about 480,000 clones, approximately 88% seen once. Sequencing input: PBMCs or T cells enriched from blood (not recorded which). The receptors shown here come from a middle-aged woman who had recovered from COVID-19.

The chain links TRBV19 to TRBJ2-1; D may be TRBD2 (6 bases). V lost 9 bases and J 4 bases, leaving 16 bases between the germline ends. Germline loops: CDR1 LNHDA, CDR2 SQIVND (reference sequence). The length of the CDR3 is 14 residues. The CDR3 DNA follows: TGTGCCAGCAGCCAGACGGGAGCTTACAATGAGCAGTTCTTC. Protein sequence: CASSQTGAYNEQFF.

The rearrangement uses TRBV4-2 and TRBJ2-7; D is undetermined. The CDR3 has 15 residues. The V gene lost 4 bases and the J gene lost 0 bases, with 13 bases spanning the gap. In germline, CDR1 is LGHNA, CDR2 YNFKEQ. The CDR3 nucleotides are TGTGCCAGCAGCCTGAGCCGGGTCCTCTCCTACGAGCAGTACTTC. It specifies CASSLSRVLSYEQYF.